The present TCR beta chain was sequenced within a study of T cells after yellow fever vaccination. On the study more broadly: The fractions with low cell numbers were processed using SMART-Seq v4 Ultra Low Input.

V was trimmed by 5 bases and J by 0 bases, leaving 13 bases between them. This CDR3 comprises 16 residues. Germline assignment: CDR1 SEHNR and CDR2 FQNEAQ (reference sequence). MiXCR, applied by TCRdb to the 5' RACE reads, yields one record per CDR3 protein. The data show 320,000 or so distinct CDR3 sequences, around 8.1% seen once. Study outcomes and limitations: Any FACS-sorted repertoire could hold abundant clonotypes that contaminate it from the bulk population. Most primary-vaccination clones recurred post-booster (about 96% CD4, more than 85% CD8).

As concerns this clonotype: Its antigen is unknown.

This material consisted of PBMCs, taken about 41 days after the first yellow fever vaccination. The V call is TRBV7-9, the J call TRBJ2-2; D is ambiguous. The TCR was taken from a man aged 18 to 30 who received the YFV17D yellow fever vaccine. In nucleotides, the CDR3 is TGTGCCAGCAGCCTCTCGGGCCTTTCGAACACCGGGGAGCTGTTTTTT. Its translation: CASSLSGLSNTGELFF. The entire variable domain, with the rest obtained from reference TRBV7-9 and TRBJ2-2, is as follows: DTGVSQNPRHKITKRGQNVTFRCDPISEHNRLYWYRQTLGQGPEFLTYFQNEAQLEKSRLLSDRFSAERPKGSFSTLEIQRTEQGDSAMYLCASSLSGLSNTGELFFGEGSRLTVL.